This entry is about one T cell receptor (beta chain). No antigen is known for it. These data belong to a study of monozygotic twins with inflammatory bowel disease. Study-level results: Repertoire similarity did not separate concordant from discordant twins, possibly from limited power.

The CDR3 extends over 14 amino acids. TCRdb re-called the 5' RACE reads; one entry per CDR3 protein, DNA not given. Its listing shows approximately 400,000 distinct CDR3 sequences. The sequencing input was blood. This TCR came from a human donor with ulcerative colitis or Crohn's disease, or a healthy co-twin of an affected twin (not recorded which). The chain uses TRBV12-3 or TRBV12-4 and TRBJ2-7; the TCRdb D gene call, TRBD1, has no DNA to confirm it. The CDR3 spells CASSPRGHTYEQYF.